A single sample gave rise to the 28 T cell receptor beta chains below, sequenced in a study of identical twins (dated by TCRdb to about 2016). The library was made by 5' RACE. Sequencer: Illumina HiSeq 2000. TCRdb's own reprocessing of the public reads used fastp at Q25 and MiXCR and kept productive beta chains. Here each entry gathers all rows of one CDR3 protein and keeps the most common genes and DNA. The sample table shows about 520,000 distinct CDR3 sequences, and roughly a fifth are seen once. The top ten constitute 0.75% to 0.95% of the sample. The data were also submitted as part of a second study, on T cells expressing NK-cell markers.

Sequencing was performed on CD4+ T cells sorted from blood. These receptor sequences come from a woman between 18 and 30 years old in good health.

A few counts support this clonotype. V gene TRBV7-9 combines with J gene TRBJ2-7, with 9 bases lining up with TRBD1. CDR3 size: 16 residues. CDR1 is SEHNR and CDR2 is FQNEAQ in the germline V gene (reference sequence). Losses at the gene ends were 5 bases for V and 1 base for J; bases not matched to a gene: 9. The CDR3 protein is CASSARRDRDSYEQYF. The CDR3 nucleotides read TGTGCCAGCAGCGCCAGACGGGACAGGGATTCCTACGAGCAGTACTTC.

The V call is TRBV5-1, the J call TRBJ2-3, with D possibly being TRBD1 or TRBD2 (7 bases each). V shed 3 bases and J shed 6 bases, with 14 bases lying between them. The CDR3 is 14 residues long. Looked up from germline, CDR1 is SGHRS and CDR2 is YFSETQ. CDR3 sequence: CASSSGRGLDTQYF. CDR3 DNA: TGCGCCAGCAGCTCGGGGAGGGGGCTGGATACGCAGTATTTT.

This clonotype was observed a few times. J is TRBJ2-3 and V is TRBV20-1, with TRBD2 matching 10 bases. Germline V CDR1 and CDR2: DFQATT, SNEGSKA (reference sequence). The CDR3 is made up of 16 amino acids. With 2 bases clipped from V and 1 base from J, the junction kept 6 bases outside the gene matches. CDR3 in DNA: TGCAGTGCTAGATTTAGCGGGAGGCGGGGCACAGATACGCAGTATTTT. Protein: CSARFSGRRGTDTQYF.

The sample holds a few counts of this clonotype. V usage is TRBV20-1 and J usage is TRBJ1-6, with D unclear. The CDR3 loop spans 12 amino acids. Germline values: CDR1 DFQATT, CDR2 SNEGSKA (reference sequence). The ends were cut back, 4 bases at V and 7 bases at J, with 8 bases in the middle. The CDR3 DNA sequence: TGCAGTGCTAACAGTTGGAATTCACCCCTCCACTTT. As protein: CSANSWNSPLHF.

This chain links TRBV2 with TRBJ2-7; the D gene is possibly TRBD2 (6 bases). The CDR3 spans 13 residues. Germline CDR1 reads SNHLY; CDR2 reads FYNNEI. Trimming pared 7 bases from V and 3 bases from J, leaving 13 bases between. The CDR3 loop is CASNRDWNYEQYF. CDR3 nucleotides: TGTGCCAGCAATCGGGACTGGAACTACGAGCAGTACTTC.

This clonotype has only a few counts. The chain has TRBV20-1 and TRBJ2-7, with 7 bases lining up with TRBD1. Germline CDR1 is DFQATT and CDR2 is SNEGSKA (reference sequence). The CDR3 has 12 amino acids. V lost 6 bases and J lost 4; bases outside the gene matches: 6. The CDR3 reads CSATVQGYEQYF. CDR3 bases: TGCAGTGCGACAGTACAGGGGTACGAGCAGTACTTC.

J is TRBJ2-1 and V is TRBV10-2; 10 nucleotides match TRBD2. CDR3 length equals 15 residues. In germline, CDR1 is WSHSY, CDR2 SAAADI. V was pared by 4 bases and J by 3 bases, with 3 bases of the junction left unmatched. Written as DNA, the CDR3 is TGCGCCAGCAGTGCACTAGCGGGAAACTACAATGAGCAGTTCTTC. This codes for CASSALAGNYNEQFF.

This clonotype was observed a handful of times. The V gene is TRBV6-1, the J gene TRBJ2-2; possibly TRBD1 for D (6 bases). Germline CDR1 reads MNHNS; CDR2 reads SASEGT. The V end lost 8 bases, the J end lost 3 bases, and 13 bases lay between the germline ends. The CDR3 loop spans 14 amino acids. The CDR3 sequence is CASASDSYTGELFF. CDR3 nucleotide sequence: TGTGCCAGCGCCTCGGACAGCTACACCGGGGAGCTGTTTTTT.

The genes are TRBV20-1 and TRBJ1-1; unclear D gene. Germline V CDR1 and CDR2: DFQATT, SNEGSKA (reference sequence). Trimming cost V 3 bases and J 5 bases, with 16 bases left between them. The CDR3 length is 14 residues. For the CDR3, the DNA is TGCAGTGCTAGTGGGATTTCAAGGGAGACTGAAGCTTTCTTT. Its protein is CSASGISRETEAFF.

This clonotype was seen only a few times. V is TRBV10-2 and J is TRBJ2-1; D is uncertain. This CDR3 is 14 amino acids long. CDR1 is WSHSY and CDR2 is SAAADI in the germline V gene. V was clipped by 7 bases and J by 4 bases, with 14 bases between them. CDR3 residues: CASTRSGEYNEQFF. CDR3 bases: TGCGCCAGCACCCGGTCCGGAGAATACAATGAGCAGTTCTTC.

The chain joins TRBV3-1 to TRBJ2-7; D is possibly TRBD1 (6 bases). From germline, CDR1 is LGHDT and CDR2 YNNKEL (reference sequence). Trimming shortened V by 4 bases and J by 5 bases, and 12 bases separated the two germline ends. The CDR3 spans 13 residues. The CDR3 here is CASSLQGADEQYF. The CDR3 DNA follows: TGTGCCAGCAGCCTACAGGGCGCCGACGAGCAGTACTTC.

In this sample, this clonotype turned up a few times. This sequence joins TRBV15 and TRBJ1-1; D is ambiguous. The V gene lost 5 bases and the J gene lost 4 bases, with 11 bases spanning the gap. The CDR3 is 13 amino acids. CDR1 is LNHNV and CDR2 is YYDKDF in the germline V gene (reference sequence). In DNA, the CDR3 is TGTGCCACCAGCGTAGCACCGGGCACTGAAGCTTTCTTT. Its translation is CATSVAPGTEAFF.

The chain joins TRBV3-1 to TRBJ2-2; D possibly corresponds to TRBD2 (5 bases). Per the germline V gene, CDR1 is LGHDT and CDR2 is YNNKEL (reference sequence). The CDR3 consists of 16 residues. V lost 4 bases and J lost 6, with 18 bases in between. In DNA form, the CDR3 reads TGTGCCAGCAGCCTTAGAGTGGGAGATTTGCCCGGGGAGCTGTTTTTT. It codes for CASSLRVGDLPGELFF.

CDR3 nucleotides: TGTGCCATTGGGGGGGGTGAGGGTCAGCCCCAGCATTTT. Amino acid sequence: CAIGGGEGQPQHF. This sequence joins TRBV6-1 and TRBJ1-5; D is possibly TRBD1 (5 bases). The CDR3 is 13 residues long. Germline CDR1 reads MNHNS; CDR2 reads SASEGT. Trimming took 10 bases from V and 6 from J, leaving 16 bases between them.

This clonotype has a handful of counts. This rearrangement joins TRBV20-1 to TRBJ1-5, with TRBD1 matching over 10 bases. Per the germline V gene, CDR1 is DFQATT and CDR2 is SNEGSKA (reference sequence). Germline trimming cut 0 bases from V and 2 bases from J; bases unmatched to any gene: 4. The CDR3 covers 16 residues. CDR3 coding DNA: TGCAGTGCTAGAGAGATTGGACAGGGGGGCAATCAGCCCCAGCATTTT. Amino acid sequence: CSAREIGQGGNQPQHF.

This clonotype has just a few counts. The gene calls are TRBV5-1 and TRBJ2-2, with TRBD1 as a possible D gene (5 bases). Germline V gene lookup returns CDR1 SGHRS and CDR2 YFSETQ. Trimming took off 1 base at V and 0 bases at J, with 10 bases between the two ends. CDR3 length: 16 residues. CDR3 in DNA: TGCGCCAGCAGCTTGTGGGGCCAGGCGAACACCGGGGAGCTGTTTTTT. Translating gives CASSLWGQANTGELFF.

The V gene is TRBV6-2 or TRBV6-3, the J gene TRBJ2-7; D is perhaps TRBD2 (5 bases). The CDR3 consists of 13 residues. V shed 0 bases and J shed 6 bases, with 9 bases lying between them. Looked up from germline, CDR1 is MNHEY and CDR2 is SVGEGT. This chain's CDR3 is CASSYSEGSEQYF. The CDR3 coding sequence is TGTGCCAGCAGTTACTCAGAGGGAAGCGAGCAGTACTTC.

The chain combines TRBV25-1 with TRBJ2-3, with 7 bases aligning to TRBD2. CDR1 and CDR2 from the germline V gene are MGHDK and SYGVNS. This CDR3 region has 14 residues. V lost 3 bases, J lost 4 bases, and 4 bases stayed unmatched. CDR3 loop: CASSDPGGADTQYF. CDR3 nucleotides: TGTGCCAGCAGTGACCCGGGGGGTGCAGATACGCAGTATTTT.

The sample holds a few counts of this clonotype. The chain combines TRBV7-9 with TRBJ1-4, with TRBD1 matching 7 bases. CDR3 size: 14 residues. Germline V CDR1 and CDR2: SEHNR, FQNEAQ (reference sequence). Trimming cost V 4 bases and J 6 bases; bases outside gene matches: 5. The CDR3 nucleotides read TGTGCCAGCAGCTCTACTGACAGGGATGAAAAACTGTTTTTT. Its translation is CASSSTDRDEKLFF.

This rearrangement joins TRBV7-9 to TRBJ2-7, with D maybe TRBD1 (6 bases). Germline V gene sequence: CDR1 SEHNR, CDR2 FQNEAQ (reference sequence). This CDR3 has 13 residues. Trimming removed 5 bases from V and 4 bases from J, with 12 bases in between. The CDR3 DNA reads as TGTGCCAGCAGCCGGGACGGACAGTACGAGCAGTACTTC. Its translation: CASSRDGQYEQYF.

This clonotype was seen a handful of times. This chain connects TRBV20-1 to TRBJ2-1, with a weak D call TRBD1 (5 bases). Germline V gene sequence: CDR1 DFQATT, CDR2 SNEGSKA (reference sequence). The V end was cut by 5 bases, the J end by 8 bases, with 13 bases between. This CDR3 comprises 12 residues. DNA for the CDR3: TGCAGTGCTCTACGACAGTCCCATGAGCAGTTCTTC. It encodes CSALRQSHEQFF.

There are a few counts of this clonotype. This chain joins TRBV29-1 and TRBJ1-3; D gene unclear. The germline V gene has CDR1 SQVTM and CDR2 ANQGSEA. The V gene lost 5 bases and the J gene lost 0 bases, with 8 bases spanning the gap. The CDR3 is 13 amino acids. The CDR3 loop reads CSVTESSGNTIYF. The CDR3 DNA follows: TGCAGCGTTACAGAGTCCTCTGGAAACACCATATATTTT.

CDR3: CATSRTAGEQFF. As DNA, the CDR3 is TGTGCCACCAGTCGTACGGCAGGGGAGCAGTTCTTC. V gene TRBV24-1 combines with J gene TRBJ2-1; D possibly corresponds to TRBD1 (5 bases). Trimming shortened V by 6 bases and J by 10 bases, and 12 bases separated the two germline ends. Germline V gives CDR1 KGHDR, CDR2 SFDVKD. The CDR3 has 12 amino acids.

There are many counts of this clonotype. This chain connects TRBV12-3 or TRBV12-4 to TRBJ2-7; 7 nucleotides align to TRBD2. This CDR3 is 15 amino acids long. Trimming cost V 5 bases and J 0 bases; bases outside gene matches: 7. CDR3 region: CASSLSGTNSYEQYF. In DNA form, the CDR3 reads TGTGCCAGCAGTCTTTCCGGGACTAACTCCTACGAGCAGTACTTC.

The gene calls are TRBV5-6 and TRBJ2-2; D call uncertain. Germline V gene data show CDR1 as SGHDT and CDR2 as YYEEEE. V lost 0 bases and J lost 2, with 5 bases in between. The CDR3 sequence is 14 residues long. The CDR3 is CASSLEVNTGELFF. CDR3 sequence (DNA): TGTGCCAGCAGCTTGGAAGTAAACACCGGGGAGCTGTTTTTT.

The table lists this clonotype with a few counts. This chain joins TRBV20-1 and TRBJ2-1; D is possibly TRBD2 (6 bases). CDR1 and CDR2 (germline): DFQATT, SNEGSKA (reference sequence). The CDR3 is made up of 11 amino acids. The V and J ends lost 1 base and 12 bases respectively, with 10 bases between them. In DNA, the CDR3 is TGCAGTGCTAGAGTTGGAGGGCGGCAGTTCTTC. Encoded protein: CSARVGGRQFF.

This clonotype was counted ten times or more. The J gene is TRBJ2-4, the V gene TRBV20-1; unclear D gene. CDR3 length: 12 residues. Trimming removed 5 bases at V and 2 bases at J, with 7 bases between. CDR1 is DFQATT and CDR2 is SNEGSKA in the germline V gene (reference sequence). The CDR3 region is CSAPVPKNIQYF. The CDR3 region has the DNA TGCAGTGCTCCGGTTCCCAAAAACATTCAGTACTTC.

This clonotype came up many times. The V gene is TRBV12-3 or TRBV12-4, the J gene TRBJ2-1, with 9 bases fitting TRBD2. The CDR3 sequence is 15 residues long. V lost 3 bases and J lost 8; bases outside the gene matches: 8. The CDR3 DNA is TGTGCCAGCAGTTTGAGAGTAGCGGGAGTCCATGAGCAGTTCTTC. Its protein product is CASSLRVAGVHEQFF.